Each of the 9 T cell receptor beta chains below was sequenced from the same sample in a study of regulatory T cells in long-lasting Graves disease. The time point here: newly diagnosed GD, antithyroid drugs for less than 3 months. RNA extracted from PBMCs served as the sequencing template. Both iRepertoire HTBI primers and Arm-PCR of CDR3 regions were used to build the TCR beta libraries. Via MiXCR, TCRdb re-called the multiplex PCR reads, giving one row per CDR3 protein. The table shows 350,000 to 400,000 distinct CDR3 sequences, with roughly 16% occurring only once. These data were also filed under a second study, of T cells in Graves' hyperthyroidism and ophthalmopathy.

The starting material was peripheral blood mononuclear cells (PBMCs), obtained at new diagnosis, from a patient treated with antithyroid drugs. These receptors originate from a woman between 18 and 29 years old with Graves disease.

This rearrangement joins TRBV19 to TRBJ2-7; 9 nucleotides align to TRBD2. This CDR3 has 15 residues. V trimming: 8 bases; J trimming: 0 bases; junction bases outside the gene matches: 8. Germline V gene data show CDR1 as LNHDA and CDR2 as SQIVND (reference sequence). The CDR3 nucleotides are TGTGCCAGTCGGCGGGAGGGTGGTGTCTCCTACGAGCAGTACTTC. Translated, it gives CASRREGGVSYEQYF.

The chain uses TRBV19 and TRBJ1-4; a possible D gene is TRBD1 (5 bases). The CDR3 totals 17 residues. Germline V lookup: CDR1 LNHDA, CDR2 SQIVND (reference sequence). Deletions cut 3 bases from V and 0 bases from J, with 14 bases between. The chain's CDR3 is CASSIGTVVATNEKLFF. The CDR3 DNA sequence: TGTGCCAGTAGTATCGGGACGGTAGTTGCAACTAATGAAAAACTGTTTTTT.

The chain employs TRBV29-1 and TRBJ2-1; 10 positions match TRBD2. The ends lost 1 base at V and 5 bases at J; junction bases unmatched: 8. Germline-derived CDR1 and CDR2 are SQVTM and ANQGSEA. The CDR3 length is 16 residues. CDR3 in DNA: TGCAGCGTTGAAGCTAGCGGGGGCCTTGGCAACAATGAGCAGTTCTTC. It is translated as CSVEASGGLGNNEQFF.

The V and J genes are TRBV19 and TRBJ1-5, with D unresolved. V lost 1 base and J lost 4, with 11 bases in between. There are 15 residues in the CDR3. Germline loops: CDR1 LNHDA, CDR2 SQIVND (reference sequence). The DNA for the CDR3 is TGTGCCAGTAGTATAGGAGGGAGGTCGAATCAGCCCCAGCATTTT. Protein sequence: CASSIGGRSNQPQHF.

This clonotype was found many times. This sequence joins TRBV7-9 and TRBJ2-3; the D is unclear. CDR1 is SEHNR and CDR2 is FQNEAQ in the germline V gene (reference sequence). The CDR3 consists of 11 residues. Trimming left V 3 bases short and J 11 bases short, with 9 bases between. The CDR3 is CASSLAEMQYF. As DNA, the CDR3 is TGTGCCAGCAGCTTGGCAGAGATGCAGTATTTT.

Ten or more counts support this clonotype. V usage is TRBV3-1 and J usage is TRBJ2-5, with a weak D call TRBD1 (6 bases). This CDR3 comprises 11 residues. Trimming took 5 bases from V and 7 from J, leaving 8 bases between them. The germline V gene has CDR1 LGHDT and CDR2 YNNKEL (reference sequence). CDR3 nucleotide sequence: TGTGCCAGCAGCGAACAGGGGACCCAGTACTTC. Its protein is CASSEQGTQYF.

Only a few counts were recorded for this clonotype. The chain uses TRBV12-3 or TRBV12-4 and TRBJ1-3; D is undetermined. Trimming took off 5 bases at V and 8 bases at J, with 7 bases between the two ends. The CDR3 has 11 residues. CDR3 amino acids: CASSRRDTIYF. Here the CDR3 DNA reads TGTGCCAGCAGTCGGCGGGACACCATATATTTT.

The sample holds a few counts of this clonotype. V is TRBV20-1 and J is TRBJ2-1; 12 bases map to TRBD2. There are 17 residues in the CDR3. The V gene's germline CDR1 is DFQATT and CDR2 SNEGSKA (reference sequence). V was clipped by 3 bases and J by 3 bases; unmatched bases: 9. DNA for the CDR3: TGCAGTGCTAGCCCCTCAACTAGCGGGAGGTTCTACAATGAGCAGTTCTTC. Protein product: CSASPSTSGRFYNEQFF.

The rearrangement uses TRBV5-1 and TRBJ2-5; D is undetermined. Trimming shortened V by 1 base and J by 5 bases, and 9 bases separated the two germline ends. The germline gives CDR1 SGHRS, CDR2 YFSETQ. The CDR3 contains 13 residues. DNA of the CDR3: TGCGCCAGCAGCTTGTCAGTTGGCGAGACCCAGTACTTC. Translated: CASSLSVGETQYF.